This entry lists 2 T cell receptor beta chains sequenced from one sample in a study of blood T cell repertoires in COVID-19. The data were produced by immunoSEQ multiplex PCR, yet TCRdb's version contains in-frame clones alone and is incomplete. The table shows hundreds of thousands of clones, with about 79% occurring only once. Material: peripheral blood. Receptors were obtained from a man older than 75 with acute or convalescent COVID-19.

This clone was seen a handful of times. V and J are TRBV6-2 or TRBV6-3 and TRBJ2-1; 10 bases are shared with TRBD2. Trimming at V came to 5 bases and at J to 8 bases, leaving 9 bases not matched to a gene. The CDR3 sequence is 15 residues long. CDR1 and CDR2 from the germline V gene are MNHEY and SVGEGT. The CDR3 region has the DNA TGTGCCAGCAGTGCCAGCGGGAGGGCTTTCGATGAGCAGTTCTTC. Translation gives CASSASGRAFDEQFF.

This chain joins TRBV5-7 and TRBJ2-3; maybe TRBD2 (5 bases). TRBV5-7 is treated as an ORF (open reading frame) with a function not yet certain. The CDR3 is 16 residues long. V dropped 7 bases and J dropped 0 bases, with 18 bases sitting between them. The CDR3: CASGDRSEGSTDTQYF. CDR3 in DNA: TGTGCCAGCGGAGACCGTAGCGAAGGAAGCACAGATACGCAGTATTTT.